This entry features one T cell receptor beta chain sequence. Its antigen has not been determined. Base qualities were left out, and no much larger clone turns up one base away. Libraries were made using the immunoSEQ multiplex PCR assay. A mixture of 60 forward primers for TCR Vbeta segments and 13 reverse primers for TCR Jbeta segments was used in the multiplex PCR. Amplification of the CDR3 region of rearranged TCR beta genes was performed with a multiplex PCR assay on genomic DNA. On the Illumina HiSeq System, the amplified TCR beta libraries were sequenced as 87-base-pair reads. In the original analysis: In a later analysis, 70 million to 95 million unique TCR beta chains were counted across the roughly 610 repertoires, and roughly 11 million of these chains were shared by at least two donors. Raw reads were error-corrected and collapsed into unique sequences by a nearest-neighbor algorithm in which closely related sequences were merged to remove PCR and sequencing errors. To assign V, D and J gene segments, CDR3 sequences were aligned to IMGT reference sequences. For a sequence to be retained, at least a six-nucleotide match to both a V gene segment and a J gene segment was required. Rearrangements were called productive when the CDR3 lacked stop codons and stayed in frame with V and J; all others were non-productive. Following IMGT convention, CDR3 was defined as the stretch from the second conserved V-encoded cysteine to the conserved J-encoded phenylalanine. Sequences without an unambiguous match to a single V gene segment were excluded from the earlier analysis of several hundred of the donors. An earlier analysis of fewer than 750 of the donors classified V segments as functional when productive rearrangements were above 56.7% and as segregating when the standard deviation between donors was above 5%. A statistical classification framework was built to diagnose cytomegalovirus status from the catalog of TCR beta chain sequences. In a later analysis, TCR nucleotide sequences were compared against IMGT/GENE-DB human TR gene sequences so that V and J genes could be assigned. The TCRdist pipeline was used in a later analysis to assign CDR3 sequences and most-parsimonious VDJ recombination scenarios. In a later analysis, every TCR beta chain was defined by the combination of its CDR3 amino acid sequence and its V-gene family, and reads without a unique V-gene family were dropped. As a way to deal with suspected cross-contamination and a sequencing artifact, a later analysis dropped more than 500 nucleotide sequences that were highly shared and had low generation probability. In a later analysis, a clonal expansion index for each public chain was calculated from normalized within-repertoire ranks of inferred template counts. A later analysis computed generation probabilities with a VDJ recombination model fitted to out-of-frame rearrangements, and checked the results against IGoR. In a later analysis, TCR-TCR, TCR-HLA and TCR-CMV co-occurrence was scored with hypergeometric tests, and a repertoire-size bias correction was applied to TCR pairs. In a later analysis, false discovery rates were estimated by permuting HLA or CMV assignments 20 times. A later analysis grouped co-occurring TCRs with DBSCAN, adding TCRdist sequence similarity when clustering within HLA-allele-positive subsets. Repertoires with fewer than 30,000 or more than 120,000 public chains, plus five repertoires with anomalous nucleotide sharing, were excluded from co-occurrence clustering. TCRdb mirrors the immuneACCESS table, restricted to in-frame sequences. Some clones are absent from its copies; in checked studies, under half trace to an unresolved V gene, and the reason for the others is unknown. The DNA gave D and trimming, while V, J and clone size come from that table. In all, the sample holds approximately 150,000 clones, and around 80% of those were seen once. The ten top clones hold over 13% of the sample.

This record comes from a study of cytomegalovirus exposure and HLA in healthy donors (TCRdb year 2017). For the study in its entirety: An earlier analysis of 587 of the donors reported over 250 Gb of sequence data and 117 million unique TCR beta sequences obtained from around 180 million T cells. On average, roughly 250,000 unique TCR beta nucleotide sequences were sequenced per donor among 300 to 500 genotyped donors of the cohort, with roughly 20% of those sequences being non-productive. The number of typed donors differed by locus: about 620-630 for A, B, C, DRB1 and DQB1; roughly 510 for DQA1; approximately 610 for DPA1; and some 430 for DPB1. Donor age, sex, ethnicity and CMV serostatus were collected together with the repertoire data. Besides the first cohort of 550 to 750 subjects, a separate validation cohort made up of 90 to 150 different subjects was used. High-throughput TCR immunosequencing, statistical association of individual TCRs with disease status, and machine learning were combined to predict cytomegalovirus infection status. The study used immunosequencing to profile the T cell repertoires of hundreds of subjects and linked those repertoires to cytomegalovirus serostatus. In a later analysis, previously published TCR beta repertoires from fewer than 750 donors were re-analyzed and high-resolution HLA genotyping was added so that TCR occurrence patterns could be studied. The study aimed to test whether signatures of past pathogen exposure could be identified by cataloging public T cell receptors. An earlier analysis of fewer than 700 of the donors applied high-throughput TCR beta sequencing to assess whether each TCR beta V gene segment acted as functional or pseudogenic. Every repertoire in the discovery cohort had been generated on one and the same sequencing platform. A later genetic analysis took genome-wide SNP genotypes for about 55% of the 666 donors and used that subset as a discovery cohort. HLA typing covered class I and class II loci at four-digit resolution. Approximately 310 gigabases of sequencing data and 70 million to 100 million unique TCR sequences were included in an early release covering roughly 700 HLA-typed donors. Because of strong linkage in the cohort, a handful of DR-DQ haplotypes were treated as single units for association and clustering. The later analysis used no new phenotypic data to find candidate immune exposures, relying instead on TCR beta sequences and their occurrence across donors. Of the roughly 390 genotyped donors, approximately 81% were placed in the genetic ancestry cluster associated with self-reported Caucasian donors. Here is what the overall study found, with its caveats: The 87-base-pair reads could not distinguish some IMGT-functional V segments, including TRBV6-2 and TRBV6-3, so those segments were excluded. According to the authors, the approach could potentially be generalized to other disease states and immunological phenotypes. The sequencing pipeline was judged likely to have produced a cluster of highly shared sequence variants as a technical artifact. Compared with the approximately 670-donor mean, donors in an Asian-associated ancestry cluster had fewer N-insertions in productive TCRs, according to a later genetic analysis. Several of the top co-occurrence clusters appeared to be linked to parvovirus B19, influenza, CMV and Epstein-Barr virus, according to a later analysis. A later analysis found that TCR association rates varied across HLA loci, with DRB1 alleles showing the most associated TCRs and HLA-C alleles the fewest. The classifier was reported to diagnose cytomegalovirus status with high specificity and sensitivity in both the original and validation cohorts. CMV serostatus was the only immune exposure information available for the cohort. V-gene and J-gene trimming of TCR beta chains was associated with a missense DCLRE1C variant in a later genetic analysis, and the association was replicated in an independent cohort. According to a later analysis, most CMV-associated TCR beta chains appeared to be HLA-restricted, and the HLA associations seemed to be driven largely by CMV exposure. Because some donors lacked HLA typing at each locus, the association tests relied only on the typed subset. Correlated functional status among segregating V segments might reflect linkage disequilibrium, but an unknown experimental factor could not be ruled out. Roughly uniform sequencing depth across donors was assumed in presence/absence analyses, although this assumption may not hold. The study gave a list of around 170 TCR beta chains associated with cytomegalovirus. In vitro tests confirmed that three of the cytomegalovirus-associated TCR beta chains recognize cytomegalovirus antigens. A further reported finding was that TCR beta sequences accurately predicted the HLA-A and HLA-B alleles for most subjects in the first cohort. When HLA alleles, especially DR and DQ, strongly co-occurred, attributing TCR associations to individual alleles was difficult. At a false discovery rate of 0.05, a later analysis linked 16,951 TCR beta sequences to specific HLA alleles. The cohort was sequenced for TCR beta chains only, and without alpha or paired-chain data the features that could be detected were limited. Broadly in line with IMGT annotations, most TCR beta V segments showed up in productive rearrangements about 87% or about 30% of the time in an earlier analysis of under 700 of the donors. The earlier analysis of fewer than 750 of the donors excluded about 16 rarely observed V segments, including chromosome 9 orphons, because counts were too low. Most TCR sequences were observed very rarely across donors, whereas some public TCRs were present in many individuals. In a later analysis, HLA-associated TCR beta chains showed more clonal expansion and lower generation probabilities than non-associated chains that were equally common.

The junction shows trimming of 6 bases on V and 5 bases on J, plus 7 bases between the germline ends. Its CDR3 holds 11 amino acids, cysteine through phenylalanine. Kept here is only the CDR3 DNA, which spans 33 bases and is read in frame from base 1. The germline V gene (reference sequence) provides CDR1 MNHNY and CDR2 SVGAGI. In total, approximately 700 healthy bone marrow donors made up the cohort. At the time of sampling, all cohort members were nominally healthy, though unrecorded immune exposures were likely present. The donor tested CMV seronegative and was one of the 352 seronegative cohort members. A peripheral blood sample was collected from each donor, and TCR beta sequencing was performed on peripheral blood mononuclear cells. Genomic DNA extraction from the blood cell samples was performed with the Qiagen DNeasy Blood Extraction Kit.

The origin of this receptor is a woman aged 40 to 50 in good health and CMV-seronegative. The chain was built from TRBV6-6 and TRBJ1-2; confidence is insufficient to name the D gene. Sequencing was performed on PBMCs. The DNA sequence follows: TGTGCCAGCAGCCCCAATTATGGCTACACCTTC. Translated, this is CASSPNYGYTF.